This T cell receptor beta chain was identified in a study of blood T cell repertoires in COVID-19. Study information: Sources were T cells, B-cell-depleted T cells, or PBMCs; the material itself was cDNA or gDNA.

Clones were read by immunoSEQ multiplex PCR, and TCRdb kept only the in-frame ones, dropping some. The data contain under 400,000 clones, just over 85% of them singletons. Study members were between about 18 and 95 years old and lived in approximately 25 US regions. Clinical history reported by participants formed the basis on which cohorts were assigned. The sequenced sample was PBMCs or T cells enriched from blood (not recorded which). The sequence was collected from a woman between 35 and 50 years old with acute COVID-19.

The DNA for the CDR3 is TGTGCCAGTCGACAGGGAACGGGGGATCAGCCCCAGCATTTT. This codes for CASRQGTGDQPQHF. The chain couples TRBV27 to TRBJ1-5; TRBD1 matches 7 bases. V shed 9 bases, J shed 5 bases, and the junction held 10 bases outside the gene matches. Germline CDR1 and CDR2: MNHEY and SMNVEV (reference sequence). CDR3 size: 14 residues.